What follows is one T cell receptor beta chain and its context. These data come from a study of cytotoxic CD8 clonotypes in ibrutinib-treated CLL. CDR3 length equals 16 residues. The V segment lost 3 bases and the J segment 3 bases; nucleotides outside the gene matches: 9. Per germline, CDR1 MGHRA and CDR2 YSYEKL. Libraries were prepared by immunoSEQ multiplex PCR; TCRdb keeps only in-frame clonotypes and omits some of them. The sample has about 130,000 clones; approximately 85% are singletons. The chain couples TRBV4-1 to TRBJ1-2; 8 nucleotides agree with TRBD1. The clonotype was recovered from a human donor with chronic lymphocytic leukemia. The source material was PBMCs, sampled after 24 months of ibrutinib treatment. The CDR3 bases are TGCGCCAGCAGCCATACACTCAGGGGGCCCCACTATGGCTACACCTTC. The encoded protein is CASSHTLRGPHYGYTF.